These 20 T cell receptor beta chains were all obtained from the same sample, sequenced in a study of T-cell memory formation after mild COVID-19. TCRdb reprocessed the 5' RACE reads via MiXCR and lists one record per CDR3 protein. The repertoire has over 150,000 distinct CDR3 sequences, about 18% of them found once; the top ten carry 3.9%. The specimen sequenced was PBMCs or a T cell subset sorted from them (not recorded which). The receptors derive from a young man who had mild COVID-19 (a few samples of this study predate the infection). Cell type and time point are not known.

There are a few counts of this clonotype. J is TRBJ2-2 and V is TRBV6-2 or TRBV6-3; D remains unclear. This CDR3 contains 15 residues. The germline CDR1 and CDR2 sequences are MNHEY and SVGEGT. Trimming stripped 2 bases from V and 0 bases from J, with 7 bases between. The CDR3 nucleotides are TGTGCCAGCAGTTACAGCTACGCGAACACCGGGGAGCTGTTTTTT. This encodes CASSYSYANTGELFF.

This clonotype was seen a single time. As DNA, the CDR3 is TGCGCCAGCAGCTTGGATGACAGGGGTTGGTCACCCCTCCACTTT. Amino acids: CASSLDDRGWSPLHF. The rearrangement links TRBV5-1 to TRBJ1-6; TRBD1 aligns across 8 bases. The germline gives CDR1 SGHRS, CDR2 YFSETQ. Trimming at V came to 0 bases and at J to 10 bases, leaving 6 bases not matched to a gene. The CDR3 is 15 residues long. Variable domain in full (rest from reference TRBV5-1 and TRBJ1-6): KAGVTQTPRYLIKTRGQQVTLSCSPISGHRSVSWYQQTPGQGLQFLFEYFSETQRNKGNFPGRFSGRQFSNSRSEMNVSTLELGDSALYLCASSLDDRGWSPLHFGNGTRLTVT.

This chain uses TRBV6-5 with TRBJ2-5; TRBD1 agrees at 8 bases. The V segment lost 4 bases and the J segment 6 bases; nucleotides outside the gene matches: 7. This CDR3 region has 14 residues. Germline V gene sequence: CDR1 MNHEY, CDR2 SVGAGI. The CDR3, as DNA: TGTGCCAGCAGTTCAGGGGGCCGTGCGCAGACCCAGTACTTC. It specifies CASSSGGRAQTQYF.

This clonotype was found many times. This chain connects TRBV5-1 to TRBJ2-2, with a tentative D call TRBD2 (5 bases). Per the germline V gene, CDR1 is SGHRS and CDR2 is YFSETQ. The CDR3 has 14 amino acids. Deletions cut 7 bases from V and 1 base from J, with 11 bases between. The CDR3 DNA is TGCGCCAGCTTTGCGGGCTTGAACACCGGGGAGCTGTTTTTT. Its translation is CASFAGLNTGELFF.

The V call is TRBV20-1, the J call TRBJ2-6, with no clear D. V lost 3 bases and J lost 0, with 6 bases in between. In germline, CDR1 is DFQATT, CDR2 SNEGSKA (reference sequence). The CDR3 has 14 residues. The chain's CDR3 is CSARAGSGANVLTF. The DNA for the CDR3 is TGCAGTGCTAGGGCCGGCTCTGGGGCCAACGTCCTGACTTTC.

The table lists this clonotype with many counts. The V gene is TRBV18, the J gene TRBJ2-7; D could derive from TRBD1 or TRBD2 (5 bases each). The CDR3 sequence is 15 residues long. Germline CDR1 is KGHSH and CDR2 is LQKENI. Deletions cut 6 bases from V and 0 bases from J, with 15 bases between. The CDR3 DNA follows: TGTGCCAGCTCCCGGGCCCCAGGGAGCTCCTACGAGCAGTACGTC. This sequence encodes CASSRAPGSSYEQYV.

The sample holds a few counts of this clonotype. The V call is TRBV7-2, the J call TRBJ2-3, with TRBD2 matching over 11 bases. Trimming took 3 bases from V and 6 from J; bases not matched to a gene: 2. CDR3 length equals 14 residues. The germline CDR1 and CDR2 sequences are SGHTA and FQGNSA. CDR3 sequence: CASSFRTSGDTQYF. The DNA for the CDR3 is TGTGCCAGCAGCTTTCGGACTAGCGGGGATACGCAGTATTTT.

The CDR3 DNA is TGTGCCAGCAGTTACGGCTCTAGCGGGGATGCCGGGGAGCTGTTTTTT. Residues: CASSYGSSGDAGELFF. The V and J genes are TRBV6-5 and TRBJ2-2; 9 bases are shared with TRBD2. V shed 2 bases, J shed 6 bases, and the junction held 7 bases outside the gene matches. Germline values: CDR1 MNHEY, CDR2 SVGAGI. The CDR3 has 16 amino acids.

This clonotype turned up a few times. The CDR3 DNA sequence: TGTGCCAGCAGCTCCCCCGCGGGTAGTCCAGATACGCAGTATTTT. It encodes CASSSPAGSPDTQYF. This chain links TRBV6-5 with TRBJ2-3; D may be TRBD2 (5 bases). The V end was cut by 6 bases, the J end by 4 bases, with 17 bases between. Germline V gene data show CDR1 as MNHEY and CDR2 as SVGAGI. This CDR3 is 15 amino acids long.

This clonotype was seen more than once but under ten times. V and J are TRBV2 and TRBJ1-1, with a tentative D call TRBD1 (5 bases). Germline loops: CDR1 SNHLY, CDR2 FYNNEI. The V and J ends lost 3 bases and 1 base respectively, with 6 bases between them. CDR3 size: 13 residues. Here the CDR3 reads CASSDQGNTEAFF. The CDR3 nucleotides are TGTGCCAGCAGTGACCAGGGGAACACTGAAGCTTTCTTT.

This clonotype was seen ten or more times. The rearrangement uses TRBV30 and TRBJ2-7; D possibly matches TRBD1 or TRBD2 (5 bases each). Germline-derived CDR1 and CDR2 are GTSNPN and SVGIG (reference sequence). The CDR3 has 13 residues. The V and J ends lost 6 bases and 1 base respectively, with 13 bases between them. The DNA of the CDR3 is TGTGCCTGTCACCGGGACGGATCCTACGAGCAGTACTTC. It encodes CACHRDGSYEQYF.

There are many counts of this clonotype. The chain uses TRBV7-9 and TRBJ2-5; perhaps TRBD1 as D (6 bases). The germline V gene encodes CDR1 SEHNR and CDR2 FQNEAQ (reference sequence). The length of the CDR3 is 12 residues. The V end was cut by 5 bases, the J end by 4 bases, with 8 bases between. CDR3 loop: CASSPQGETQYF. The CDR3 nucleotides read TGTGCCAGCAGCCCACAGGGAGAGACCCAGTACTTC.

This chain connects TRBV29-1 to TRBJ1-5, with D unclear. CDR3 length equals 12 residues. Germline V gene lookup returns CDR1 SQVTM and CDR2 ANQGSEA. Trimming pared 4 bases from V and 5 bases from J, leaving 9 bases between. The CDR3 region is CSVVEAHQPQHF. CDR3 bases: TGCAGCGTTGTGGAAGCCCATCAGCCCCAGCATTTT.

This clonotype has ten or more counts. The chain links TRBV5-1 to TRBJ2-2, with 8 bases fitting TRBD1. This CDR3 has 15 amino acids. The J segment lost 3 bases and the V segment lost 0 bases, leaving 1 base of the junction unmatched. Germline values: CDR1 SGHRS, CDR2 YFSETQ. This CDR3 is CASSLGQGHTGELFF. DNA of the CDR3: TGCGCCAGCAGCTTGGGACAGGGGCACACCGGGGAGCTGTTTTTT.

J is TRBJ2-2 and V is TRBV11-1, with D maybe TRBD2 (5 bases). The germline CDR1 and CDR2 sequences are SGHAT and FQDESV (reference sequence). CDR3 length: 14 residues. V lost 5 bases to trimming and J lost 5 bases, with 12 bases between them. The CDR3 is CASSLEEWTGELFF. The CDR3 DNA follows: TGTGCCAGCAGCCTGGAGGAGTGGACCGGGGAGCTGTTTTTT. Looking up the rest from reference TRBV11-1 and TRBJ2-2 gives the full variable domain: EAEVAQSPRYKITEKSQAVAFWCDPISGHATLYWYRQILGQGPELLVQFQDESVVDDSQLPKDRFSAERLKGVDSTLKIQPAELGDSAMYLCASSLEEWTGELFFGEGSRLTVL.

This clonotype showed up many times. The gene calls are TRBV12-3 or TRBV12-4 and TRBJ2-2; no definite D call. With 3 bases removed from V and 5 bases from J, the gap between germline ends came to 1 base. The CDR3 sequence is 11 residues long. CDR3 sequence (DNA): TGTGCCAGCAGTTTTACCGGGGAGCTGTTTTTT. Encoded protein: CASSFTGELFF.

This rearrangement joins TRBV4-1 to TRBJ2-7; D not certain. Germline V gene lookup returns CDR1 MGHRA and CDR2 YSYEKL. CDR3 length: 15 residues. Trimming shortened V by 1 base and J by 5 bases, and 15 bases separated the two germline ends. The CDR3 region is CASSQVRLSMHEQYF. In nucleotides, the CDR3 is TGCGCCAGCAGCCAAGTGAGACTCTCCATGCACGAGCAGTACTTC.

The V gene is TRBV12-3 or TRBV12-4, the J gene TRBJ1-1; TRBD1 might be the D (5 bases). V lost 4 bases to trimming and J lost 5 bases, with 11 bases between them. There are 13 residues in the CDR3. The CDR3 DNA is TGTGCCAGCAGTTCCCAACAGGTAACTGAAGCTTTCTTT. It yields the protein CASSSQQVTEAFF.

This clonotype showed up just a few times. The rearrangement uses TRBV29-1 and TRBJ2-3, with D perhaps TRBD1 (5 bases). Germline V gene sequence: CDR1 SQVTM, CDR2 ANQGSEA. CDR3 length: 13 residues. V lost 4 bases and J 4 bases, leaving 12 bases between the germline ends. CDR3 in DNA: TGCAGCGTTGGAAAGACAGCCGCAGATACGCAGTATTTT. As protein: CSVGKTAADTQYF.

The rearrangement joins TRBV4-1 to TRBJ1-2; unclear D gene. CDR1 is MGHRA, CDR2 YSYEKL, per germline. CDR3 length equals 13 residues. The V end was cut by 0 bases, the J end by 9 bases, with 11 bases between. CDR3 nucleotides: TGCGCCAGCAGCCAAGATCCATTGGTCCGCTACACCTTC. It translates to CASSQDPLVRYTF.